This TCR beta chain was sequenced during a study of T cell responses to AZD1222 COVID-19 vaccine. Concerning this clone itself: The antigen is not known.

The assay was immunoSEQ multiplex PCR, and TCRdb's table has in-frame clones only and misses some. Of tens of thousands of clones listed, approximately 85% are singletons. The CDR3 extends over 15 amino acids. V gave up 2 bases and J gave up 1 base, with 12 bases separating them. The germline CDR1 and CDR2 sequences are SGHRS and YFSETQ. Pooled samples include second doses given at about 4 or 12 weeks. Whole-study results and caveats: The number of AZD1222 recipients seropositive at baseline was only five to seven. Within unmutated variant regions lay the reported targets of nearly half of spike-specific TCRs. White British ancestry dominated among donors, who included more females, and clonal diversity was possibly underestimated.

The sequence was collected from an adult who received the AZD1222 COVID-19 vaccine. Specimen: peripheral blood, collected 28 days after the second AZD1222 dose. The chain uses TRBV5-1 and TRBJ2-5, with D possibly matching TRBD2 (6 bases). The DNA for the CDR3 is TGCGCCAGCAGCTTCCTCGTGGGGGGCCAAGAGACCCAGTACTTC. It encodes CASSFLVGGQETQYF. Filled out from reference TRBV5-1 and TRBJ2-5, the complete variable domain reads KAGVTQTPRYLIKTRGQQVTLSCSPISGHRSVSWYQQTPGQGLQFLFEYFSETQRNKGNFPGRFSGRQFSNSRSEMNVSTLELGDSALYLCASSFLVGGQETQYFGPGTRLLVL.